This T cell receptor (beta chain) is from a study of Graves' ophthalmopathy and Graves' hyperthyroidism. Amplified material comprised TCR beta CDR3 regions derived from RNA transcripts. HTBI-primed first-round RT-PCR preceded second-round multiplex PCR. In TCRdb, the multiplex PCR reads were re-called with MiXCR into one record per CDR3 protein. The repertoire holds some 1.1 million distinct CDR3 sequences, 36% seen once, with 11% in the top ten. CDR3 size: 13 residues. Germline V lookup: CDR1 SQVTM, CDR2 ANQGSEA. V lost 7 bases to trimming and J lost 4 bases; unmatched junction nucleotides: 9. General study results and limits: Among thyroid clonotypes expanded above 0.001 frequency, most also appeared in blood.

This clonotype has ten or more counts. What it binds is not known. Source material: peripheral blood or thyroid tissue (not recorded which). V usage is TRBV29-1 and J usage is TRBJ1-1; 7 bases match TRBD1. The TCR was taken from an adult man with Graves' hyperthyroidism. The CDR3 bases are TGCAGCGCCGACAGGGATCAGGGCACTGAAGCTTTCTTT. Protein: CSADRDQGTEAFF.